A selection of T cell receptor beta chains follows, all from one sample in a study of cytomegalovirus exposure and HLA in healthy donors. Profiled with immunoSEQ multiplex PCR; TCRdb holds only in-frame clones, not every one. The sample includes around 34,000 clones. Sequencing used PBMCs. All receptors derive from a woman aged 40 to 50 in good health and CMV-seropositive. Both conserved end residues are part of each CDR3. The D gene is left open where the match is weak. Only part of the rows carry a size: once, few, many, or a class if the clone is expanded.

>TRBV4-3|NA|NA|TRBJ2-1
CASSQDALGRNSDNEQFF
TGCGCCAGCAGCCAAGATGCTTTGGGGCGGAACTCCGACAATGAGCAGTTCTTC
>TRBV5-1|NA|NA|TRBJ2-2
CASRSSHTNTGELFF
TGCGCCAGCAGAAGTTCACATACGAACACCGGGGAGCTGTTTTTT
>TRBV5-3|NA|TRBD2|TRBJ2-2
CARSPRVSGYTGELFF
TGTGCCAGAAGCCCGCGGGTTAGCGGGTACACCGGGGAGCTGTTTTTT
>TRBV5-6|NA|NA|TRBJ1-5
CASSLGGGVQPQHF
TGTGCCAGCAGCTTGGGTGGGGGGGTCCAGCCCCAGCATTTT
>TRBV28|NA|NA|TRBJ1-2
CASSQPLRGAYGYTF
TGTGCCAGCAGCCAACCCCTCAGGGGCGCCTATGGCTACACCTTC
>TRBV27|NA|TRBD1|TRBJ1-2
CASKGAGYGYTF
TGTGCCAGTAAGGGGGCGGGGTATGGCTACACCTTC
>TRBV5-8|NA|NA|TRBJ1-4
CASSLGTTGGSTNEKLFF
TGTGCCAGCAGCTTGGGTACGACGGGGGGATCAACTAATGAAAAACTGTTTTTT
>TRBV21-1|NA|NA|TRBJ1-3
CASMGDYRLLSGNTIYF
TGTGCCAGCATGGGTGATTATAGACTGCTCTCTGGAAACACCATATATTTT
>TRBV7-9|NA|NA|TRBJ1-1
CASSLGGVGTEAFF
TGTGCCAGCAGCTTGGGCGGGGTGGGAACTGAAGCTTTCTTT
>TRBV11-2|NA|NA|TRBJ2-7
CASSLVQLDEQYF
TGTGCCAGCAGCTTAGTTCAGCTAGACGAGCAGTACTTC
>TRBV10-3|NA|NA|TRBJ2-3
CAISESAGPDTQYF
TGTGCCATCAGTGAGTCCGCTGGCCCAGATACGCAGTATTTT
>TRBV15|NA|NA|TRBJ2-2
CATSREHSSANTGELFF
TGTGCCACCAGCAGAGAGCACAGTTCCGCGAACACCGGGGAGCTGTTTTTT
>TRBV9|NA|TRBD2|TRBJ2-3
CASSGSGGAKDTQYF
TGTGCCAGCAGCGGTAGCGGGGGGGCCAAAGATACGCAGTATTTT
>TRBV11-2|medium-sized|NA|TRBJ1-1
CASSLEWGGEAFF
TGTGCCAGCAGCTTAGAATGGGGGGGAGAAGCTTTCTTT
>TRBV11-2|NA|NA|TRBJ2-7
CASSSSPHEQYF
TGTGCCAGCAGCTCAAGCCCCCACGAGCAGTACTTC
>TRBV1|NA|NA|TRBJ1-2
CTSSQDRERLFYGYTF
TGCACCAGCAGCCAAGATCGAGAACGACTTTTCTATGGCTACACCTTC
>TRBV9|NA|NA|TRBJ1-3
CASSVYPVSSGNTIYF
TGTGCCAGCAGCGTATATCCCGTCAGCTCTGGAAACACCATATATTTT
>TRBV2|NA|NA|TRBJ1-2
CASRERQDRIYGYTF
TGCGCCAGCAGAGAAAGACAGGATCGGATCTATGGCTACACCTTC
>TRBV7-2|NA|NA|TRBJ1-5
CASSKNPSQPQHF
TGTGCCAGCAGCAAAAATCCGAGTCAGCCCCAGCATTTT
>TRBV11-2|NA|TRBD1|TRBJ2-2
CASSLGDRGGVAGELFF
TGTGCCAGCAGCTTAGGTGACAGGGGAGGAGTCGCCGGGGAGCTGTTTTTT
>TRBV15|NA|NA|TRBJ2-5
CATSIRSGETQYF
TGTGCCACCAGCATTCGTTCGGGAGAGACCCAGTACTTC
>TRBV7-8|NA|NA|TRBJ1-2
CASSLGGQTLGYGYTF
TGTGCCAGCAGCTTAGGGGGGCAAACACTCGGGTATGGCTACACCTTC
>TRBV18|NA|TRBD1|TRBJ2-1
CASSQLAQGATYNEQFF
TGTGCCAGCTCACAGCTAGCACAGGGGGCAACCTACAATGAGCAGTTCTTC
>TRBV5-1|NA|NA|TRBJ2-7
CASSLGSTGEQYF
TGCGCCAGCAGCTTGGGTTCGACAGGCGAGCAGTACTTC
>TRBV4-1|NA|TRBD1|TRBJ1-5
CASSQEQGDRNQPQHF
TGCGCCAGCAGCCAAGAACAGGGGGACCGCAATCAGCCCCAGCATTTT
>TRBV7-9|NA|TRBD1|TRBJ2-7
CATNPGQGYEQYF
TGTGCCACCAATCCGGGACAGGGCTACGAGCAGTACTTC
>TRBV11-2|NA|TRBD1|TRBJ1-1
CASSLGVAGGTEAFF
TGTGCCAGCAGCTTAGGGGTGGCAGGGGGCACTGAAGCTTTCTTT
>TRBV28|NA|TRBD1|TRBJ1-5
CASSTGGGSNQPQHF
TGTGCCAGCAGTACAGGGGGCGGGAGCAATCAGCCCCAGCATTTT
>TRBV14|NA|TRBD2|TRBJ2-3
CASSQGEGLAGALTDTQYF
TGTGCCAGCAGCCAAGGCGAGGGACTAGCGGGGGCCCTCACAGATACGCAGTATTTT
>TRBV10-2|NA|TRBD1|TRBJ1-4
CASRETGNEKLFF
TGCGCCAGCAGGGAGACAGGGAACGAAAAACTGTTTTTT
>TRBV5-1|NA|TRBD2|TRBJ2-3
CASSLRGGATDTQYF
TGCGCCAGCAGCTTGCGCGGGGGGGCCACAGATACGCAGTATTTT
>TRBV7-9|NA|TRBD2|TRBJ2-1
CASSLGSASGYNEQFF
TGTGCCAGCAGCTTAGGGTCGGCTAGCGGATACAATGAGCAGTTCTTC
>TRBV2|NA|TRBD2|TRBJ2-5
CASSVTSGLGETQYF
TGTGCCAGCAGTGTCACTAGCGGCCTGGGGGAGACCCAGTACTTC
>TRBV13|NA|NA|TRBJ1-1
CASSARRSNTEAFF
TGTGCCAGCAGCGCTAGGAGGTCTAACACTGAAGCTTTCTTT
>TRBV2|NA|TRBD1|TRBJ2-7
CANIRDRGSYEQYF
TGTGCCAACATCCGGGACAGAGGCTCCTACGAGCAGTACTTC
>TRBV30|NA|NA|TRBJ1-2
CAWKTGGVPHYGYTF
TGTGCCTGGAAGACTGGGGGCGTTCCCCACTATGGCTACACCTTC
>TRBV19|NA|NA|TRBJ1-1
CASNRVWAENTEAFF
TGTGCCAGTAACCGCGTCTGGGCAGAGAACACTGAAGCTTTCTTT
>TRBV5-1|NA|TRBD1|TRBJ2-4
CASSLGTGNIQYF
TGCGCCAGCAGCTTGGGGACAGGCAACATTCAGTACTTC
>TRBV4-3|NA|NA|TRBJ1-5
CASSQEAGTNQPQHF
TGCGCCAGCAGCCAAGAAGCGGGGACTAATCAGCCCCAGCATTTT
>TRBV5-5|NA|NA|TRBJ2-7
CASSLAFGGPSYEQYF
TGTGCCAGCAGCTTGGCCTTCGGGGGGCCCTCCTACGAGCAGTACTTC
>TRBV15|NA|NA|TRBJ2-7
CATILPGQIFDTYEQYF
TGTGCCACCATTCTCCCGGGACAAATTTTCGACACCTACGAGCAGTACTTC
>TRBV7-2|NA|NA|TRBJ2-3
CASSLRTDTQYF
TGTGCCAGCAGCCTACGCACAGATACGCAGTATTTT
>TRBV5-1|NA|NA|TRBJ2-7
CASPRDCIYEQYF
TGCGCCTCCCCCCGGGACTGCATCTACGAGCAGTACTTC
>TRBV28|NA|NA|TRBJ2-3
CASKAGLDTQYF
TGTGCCAGCAAGGCGGGCTTGGATACGCAGTATTTT
>TRBV5-1|NA|NA|TRBJ1-2
CASRPIDGLNYGYTF
TGCGCCAGCAGACCGATAGACGGACTTAACTATGGCTACACCTTC
>TRBV7-9|NA|TRBD1|TRBJ2-7
CASSSAGTGSSYEQYF
TGTGCCAGCAGCTCAGCCGGGACAGGGAGCTCCTACGAGCAGTACTTC
>TRBV11-2|NA|NA|TRBJ2-7
CASSEAGRATTEQYF
TGTGCCAGCAGCGAAGCGGGCAGGGCCACTACGGAGCAGTACTTC
>TRBV10-3|NA|NA|TRBJ2-2
CATKPIGGLAGELFF
TGTGCCACCAAACCCATCGGGGGATTGGCCGGGGAGCTGTTTTTT
>TRBV2|NA|TRBD1|TRBJ2-4
CASSGDRGDIQYF
TGTGCCAGCAGTGGGGACAGGGGTGACATTCAGTACTTC
>TRBV18|NA|NA|TRBJ2-3
CASSAGLSTDTQYF
TGTGCCAGCTCAGCGGGACTGAGCACAGATACGCAGTATTTT
>TRBV5-5|NA|NA|TRBJ1-2
CASSSGQPYGYTF
TGTGCCAGCAGCTCGGGACAACCCTATGGCTACACCTTC
>TRBV5-1|NA|NA|TRBJ2-7
CASSLSGGAREQYF
TGCGCCAGCAGCTTATCAGGAGGGGCTCGGGAGCAGTACTTC
>TRBV4-2|NA|NA|TRBJ2-1
CASSQGTGTQRDNEQFF
TGTGCCAGCAGCCAAGGAACCGGGACTCAGCGGGACAATGAGCAGTTCTTC
>TRBV5-6|NA|NA|TRBJ2-2
CASSLALGGDTGELFF
TGTGCCAGCAGCTTGGCTTTGGGCGGGGACACCGGGGAGCTGTTTTTT
>TRBV29-1|NA|NA|TRBJ2-3
CSAVGLSRTDTQYF
TGCAGCGCCGTGGGACTGTCTAGGACAGATACGCAGTATTTT
>TRBV19|NA|NA|TRBJ2-7
CASSIGLTENNEQYF
TGTGCCAGTAGTATAGGGCTGACTGAAAACAACGAGCAGTACTTC
>TRBV30|NA|NA|TRBJ1-2
CAWNPWLLNLLCHYGYTF
TGTGCCTGGAATCCGTGGCTCTTAAACCTTCTGTGTCATTATGGCTACACCTTC